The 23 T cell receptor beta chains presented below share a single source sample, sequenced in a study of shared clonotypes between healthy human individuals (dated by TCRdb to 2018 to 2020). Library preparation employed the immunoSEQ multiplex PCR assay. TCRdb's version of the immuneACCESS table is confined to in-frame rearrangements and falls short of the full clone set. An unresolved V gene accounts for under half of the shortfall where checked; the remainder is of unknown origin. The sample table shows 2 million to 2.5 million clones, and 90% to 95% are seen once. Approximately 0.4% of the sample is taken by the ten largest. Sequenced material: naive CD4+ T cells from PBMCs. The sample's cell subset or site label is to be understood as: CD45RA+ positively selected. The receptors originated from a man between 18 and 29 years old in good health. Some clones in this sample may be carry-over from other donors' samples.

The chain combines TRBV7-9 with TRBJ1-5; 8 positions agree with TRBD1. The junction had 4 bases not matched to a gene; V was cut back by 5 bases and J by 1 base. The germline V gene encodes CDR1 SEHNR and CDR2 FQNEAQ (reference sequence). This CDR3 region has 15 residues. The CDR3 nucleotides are TGTGCCAGCAGCCCTCAGGGGGCAAGCAATCAGCCCCAGCATTTT. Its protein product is CASSPQGASNQPQHF.

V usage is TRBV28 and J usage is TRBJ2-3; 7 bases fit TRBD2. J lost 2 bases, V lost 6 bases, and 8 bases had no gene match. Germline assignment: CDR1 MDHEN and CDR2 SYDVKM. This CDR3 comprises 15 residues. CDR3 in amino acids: CASRGGGGYTDTQYF. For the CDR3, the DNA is TGTGCCAGCAGAGGTGGGGGAGGGTACACAGATACGCAGTATTTT.

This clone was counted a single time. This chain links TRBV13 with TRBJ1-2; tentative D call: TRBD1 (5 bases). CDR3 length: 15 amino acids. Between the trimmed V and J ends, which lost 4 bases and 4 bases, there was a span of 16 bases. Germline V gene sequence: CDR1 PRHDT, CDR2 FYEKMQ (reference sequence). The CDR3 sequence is CASSYKLTVVYGYTF. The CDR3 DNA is TGTGCCAGCAGCTACAAGCTGACAGTAGTCTATGGCTACACCTTC.

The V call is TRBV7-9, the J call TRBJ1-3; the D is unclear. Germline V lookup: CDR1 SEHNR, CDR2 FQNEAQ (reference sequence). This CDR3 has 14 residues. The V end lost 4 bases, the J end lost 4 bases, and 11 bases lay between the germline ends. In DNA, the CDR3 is TGTGCCAGCAGCTCTCTAGAGACCGGAAACACCATATATTTT. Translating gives CASSSLETGNTIYF.

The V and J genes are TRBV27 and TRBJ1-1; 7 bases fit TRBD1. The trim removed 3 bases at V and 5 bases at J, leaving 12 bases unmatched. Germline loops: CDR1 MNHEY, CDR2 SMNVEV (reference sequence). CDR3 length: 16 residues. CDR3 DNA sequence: TGTGCCAGCAGTTTCCGCCAATTAGGGGGCGGAACTGAAGCTTTCTTT. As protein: CASSFRQLGGGTEAFF.

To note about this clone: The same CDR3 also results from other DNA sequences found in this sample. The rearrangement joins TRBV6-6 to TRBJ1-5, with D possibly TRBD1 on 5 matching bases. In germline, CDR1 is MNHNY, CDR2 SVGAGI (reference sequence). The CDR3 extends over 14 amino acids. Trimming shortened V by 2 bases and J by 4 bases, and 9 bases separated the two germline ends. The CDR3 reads CASSYEGRNQPQHF. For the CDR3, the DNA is TGTGCCAGCAGTTACGAGGGGAGAAATCAGCCCCAGCATTTT.

DNA of the CDR3: TGTGCCAGCAGCTTAGTACCAGCCCCCGGCCGCGGCGGCTACACCTTC. As protein: CASSLVPAPGRGGYTF. The gene calls are TRBV7-9 and TRBJ1-2; D uncertain. V was shortened by 1 base and J by 8 bases, with 20 bases between the two germline ends. Germline-derived CDR1 and CDR2 are SEHNR and FQNEAQ (reference sequence). CDR3 length equals 16 residues.

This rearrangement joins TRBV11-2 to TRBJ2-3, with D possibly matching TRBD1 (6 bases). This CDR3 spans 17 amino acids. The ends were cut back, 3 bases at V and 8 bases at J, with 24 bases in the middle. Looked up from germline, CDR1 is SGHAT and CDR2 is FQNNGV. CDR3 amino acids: CASSFSSRGSPPPTQYF. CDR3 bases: TGTGCCAGCAGCTTTAGTTCTAGGGGGAGCCCCCCGCCTACGCAGTATTTT.

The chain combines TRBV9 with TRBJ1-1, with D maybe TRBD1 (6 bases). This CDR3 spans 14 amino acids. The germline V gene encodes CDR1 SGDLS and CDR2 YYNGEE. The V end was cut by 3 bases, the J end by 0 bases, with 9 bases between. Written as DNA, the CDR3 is TGTGCCAGCAGCGCGGACAGCCTGAACACTGAAGCTTTCTTT. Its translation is CASSADSLNTEAFF.

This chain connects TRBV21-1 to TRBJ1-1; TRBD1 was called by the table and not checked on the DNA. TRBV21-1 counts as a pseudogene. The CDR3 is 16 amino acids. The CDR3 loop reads CASTVPGQGPNTEAFF. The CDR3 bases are TGTGCCAGCACGGTCCCGGGACAGGGACCGAACACTGAAGCTTTCTTT.

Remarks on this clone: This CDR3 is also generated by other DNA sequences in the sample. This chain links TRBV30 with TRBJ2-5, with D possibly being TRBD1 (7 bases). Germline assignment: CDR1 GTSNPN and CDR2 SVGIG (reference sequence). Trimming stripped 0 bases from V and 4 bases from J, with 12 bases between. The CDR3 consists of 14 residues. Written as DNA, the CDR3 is TGTGCCTGGAGTGTACTAGCAGGGGGAGAGACCCAGTACTTC. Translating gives CAWSVLAGGETQYF.

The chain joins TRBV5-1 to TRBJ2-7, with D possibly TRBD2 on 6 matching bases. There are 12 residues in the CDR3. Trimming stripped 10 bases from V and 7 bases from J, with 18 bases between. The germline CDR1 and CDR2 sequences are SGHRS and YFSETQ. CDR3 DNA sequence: TGCGCCGAGAGGCGGGGTTTCGGGGAGCAGTACTTC. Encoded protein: CAERRGFGEQYF.

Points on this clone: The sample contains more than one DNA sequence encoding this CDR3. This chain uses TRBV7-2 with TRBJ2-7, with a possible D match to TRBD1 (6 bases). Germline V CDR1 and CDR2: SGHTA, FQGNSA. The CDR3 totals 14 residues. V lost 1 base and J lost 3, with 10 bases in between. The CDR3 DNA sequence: TGTGCCAGCAGCTTAGGGGGACAACTCTACGAGCAGTACTTC. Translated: CASSLGGQLYEQYF.

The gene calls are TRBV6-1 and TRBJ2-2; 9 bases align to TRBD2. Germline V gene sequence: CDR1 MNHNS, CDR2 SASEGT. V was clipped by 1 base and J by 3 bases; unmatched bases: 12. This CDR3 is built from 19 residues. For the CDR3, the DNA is TGTGCCAGCAGTGAAGGGGGAGGGAGCGGGAGGTCCGACACCGGGGAGCTGTTTTTT. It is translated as CASSEGGGSGRSDTGELFF.

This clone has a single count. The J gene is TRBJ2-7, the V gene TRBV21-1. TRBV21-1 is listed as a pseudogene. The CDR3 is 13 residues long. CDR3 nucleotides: TGTGCCAGCGGCTGGATTGGCCCGCAGGAGCAGTACTTC. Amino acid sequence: CASGWIGPQEQYF.

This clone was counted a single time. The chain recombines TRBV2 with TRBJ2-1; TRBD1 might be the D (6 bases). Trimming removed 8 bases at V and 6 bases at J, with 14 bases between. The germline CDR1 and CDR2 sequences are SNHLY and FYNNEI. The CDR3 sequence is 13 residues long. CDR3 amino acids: CASQGQSLNEQFF. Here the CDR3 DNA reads TGTGCCAGCCAGGGGCAGTCCCTCAATGAGCAGTTCTTC.

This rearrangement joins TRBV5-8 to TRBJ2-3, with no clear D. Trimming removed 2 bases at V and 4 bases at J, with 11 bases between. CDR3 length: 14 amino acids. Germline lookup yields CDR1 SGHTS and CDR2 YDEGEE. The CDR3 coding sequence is TGTGCCAGCAGCTTAGGCGGTAGGGCAGATACGCAGTATTTT. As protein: CASSLGGRADTQYF.

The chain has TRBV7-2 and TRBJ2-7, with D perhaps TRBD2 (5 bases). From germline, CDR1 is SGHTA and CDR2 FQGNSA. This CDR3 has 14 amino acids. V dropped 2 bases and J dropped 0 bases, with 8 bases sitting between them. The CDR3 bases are TGTGCCAGCAGCTTACGAGGGATCTCCTACGAGCAGTACTTC. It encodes CASSLRGISYEQYF.

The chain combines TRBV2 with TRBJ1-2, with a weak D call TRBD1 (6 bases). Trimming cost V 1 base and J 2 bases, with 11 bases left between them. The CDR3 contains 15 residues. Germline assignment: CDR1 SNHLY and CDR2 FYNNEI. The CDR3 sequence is CASSEGGAQNYGYTF. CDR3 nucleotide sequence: TGTGCCAGCAGTGAAGGGGGGGCGCAGAACTATGGCTACACCTTC.

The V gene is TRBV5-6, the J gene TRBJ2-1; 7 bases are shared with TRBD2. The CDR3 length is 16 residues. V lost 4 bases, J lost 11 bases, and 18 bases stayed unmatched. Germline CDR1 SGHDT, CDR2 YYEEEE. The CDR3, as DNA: TGTGCCAGCAGCCCGGATTCTAGCGGTCGGTGGGGGAAGCAGTTCTTC. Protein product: CASSPDSSGRWGKQFF.

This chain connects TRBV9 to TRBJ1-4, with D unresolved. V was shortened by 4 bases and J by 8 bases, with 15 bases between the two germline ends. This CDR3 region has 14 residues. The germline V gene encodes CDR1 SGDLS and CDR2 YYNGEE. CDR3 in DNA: TGTGCCAGCAGCCCAGGTGCCACGCTGGAAAAACTGTTTTTT. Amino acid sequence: CASSPGATLEKLFF.

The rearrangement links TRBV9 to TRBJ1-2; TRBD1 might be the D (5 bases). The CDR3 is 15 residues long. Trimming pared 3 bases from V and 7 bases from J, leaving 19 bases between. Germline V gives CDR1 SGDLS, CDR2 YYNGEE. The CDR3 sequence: CASSARDAPLLGYTF. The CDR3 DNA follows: TGTGCCAGCAGCGCCAGGGACGCCCCTCTACTTGGCTACACCTTC.

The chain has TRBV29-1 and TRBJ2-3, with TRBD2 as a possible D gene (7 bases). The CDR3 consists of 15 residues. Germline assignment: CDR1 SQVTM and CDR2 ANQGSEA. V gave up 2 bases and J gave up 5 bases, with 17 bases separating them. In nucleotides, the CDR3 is TGCAGCGTTGAAAGGGGGGGAGGGGTTGGAGATACGCAGTATTTT. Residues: CSVERGGGVGDTQYF.